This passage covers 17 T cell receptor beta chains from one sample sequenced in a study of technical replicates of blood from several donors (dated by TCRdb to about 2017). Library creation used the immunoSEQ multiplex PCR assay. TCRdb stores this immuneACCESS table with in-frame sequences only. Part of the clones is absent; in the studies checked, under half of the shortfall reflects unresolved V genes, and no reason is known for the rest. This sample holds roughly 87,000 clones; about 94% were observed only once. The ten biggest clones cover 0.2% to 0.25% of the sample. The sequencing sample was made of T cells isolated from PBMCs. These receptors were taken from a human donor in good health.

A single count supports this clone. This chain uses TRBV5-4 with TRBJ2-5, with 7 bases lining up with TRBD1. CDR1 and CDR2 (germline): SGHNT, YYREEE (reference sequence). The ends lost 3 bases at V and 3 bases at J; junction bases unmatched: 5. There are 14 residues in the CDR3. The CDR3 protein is CASSSTGSEETQYF. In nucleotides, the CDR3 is TGTGCCAGCAGCTCGACAGGGTCGGAAGAGACCCAGTACTTC.

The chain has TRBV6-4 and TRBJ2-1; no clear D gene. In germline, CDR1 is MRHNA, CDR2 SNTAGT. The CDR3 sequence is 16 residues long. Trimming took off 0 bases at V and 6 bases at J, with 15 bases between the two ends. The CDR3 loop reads CASSDSARHQFNEQFF. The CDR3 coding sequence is TGTGCCAGCAGTGACTCCGCCAGGCACCAATTCAATGAGCAGTTCTTC.

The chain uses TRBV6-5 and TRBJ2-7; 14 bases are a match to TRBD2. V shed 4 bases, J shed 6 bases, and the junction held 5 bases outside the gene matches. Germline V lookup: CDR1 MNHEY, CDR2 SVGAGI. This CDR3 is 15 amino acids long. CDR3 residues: CASSFGTSGSGEQYF. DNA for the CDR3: TGTGCCAGCAGTTTCGGGACTAGCGGGAGCGGCGAGCAGTACTTC.

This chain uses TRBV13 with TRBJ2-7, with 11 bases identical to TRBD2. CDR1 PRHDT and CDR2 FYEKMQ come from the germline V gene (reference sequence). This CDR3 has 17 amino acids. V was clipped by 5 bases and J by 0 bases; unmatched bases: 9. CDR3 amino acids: CASSPHTSGGSSYEQYF. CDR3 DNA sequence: TGTGCCAGCAGCCCGCATACTAGCGGGGGAAGCTCCTACGAGCAGTACTTC.

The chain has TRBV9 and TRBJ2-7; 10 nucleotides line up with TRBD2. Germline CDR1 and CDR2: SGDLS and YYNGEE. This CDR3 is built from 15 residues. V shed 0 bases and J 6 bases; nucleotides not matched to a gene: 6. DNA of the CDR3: TGTGCCAGCAGCGTAGTGGCTAGCGGGAGCTCCGAGCAGTACTTC. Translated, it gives CASSVVASGSSEQYF.

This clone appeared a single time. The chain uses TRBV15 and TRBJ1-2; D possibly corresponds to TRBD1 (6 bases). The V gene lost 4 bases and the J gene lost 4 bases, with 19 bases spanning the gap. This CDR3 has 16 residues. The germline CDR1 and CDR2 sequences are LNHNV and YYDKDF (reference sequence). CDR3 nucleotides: TGTGCCACCAGCACATCCCCCCCCAGGGGAGTCTATGGCTACACCTTC. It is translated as CATSTSPPRGVYGYTF.

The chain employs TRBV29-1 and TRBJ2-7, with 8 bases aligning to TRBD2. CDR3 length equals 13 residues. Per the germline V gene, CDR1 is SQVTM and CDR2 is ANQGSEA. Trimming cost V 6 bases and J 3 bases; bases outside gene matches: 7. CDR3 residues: CSVGGGRNYEQYF. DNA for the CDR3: TGCAGCGTCGGGGGGGGGAGGAACTACGAGCAGTACTTC.

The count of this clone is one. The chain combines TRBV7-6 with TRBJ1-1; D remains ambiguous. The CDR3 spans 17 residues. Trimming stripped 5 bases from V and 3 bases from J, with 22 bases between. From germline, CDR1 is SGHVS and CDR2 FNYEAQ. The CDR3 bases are TGTGCCAGCAGCCGCCAGGCGGGGTCCTTGGTGGACACTGAAGCTTTCTTT. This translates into CASSRQAGSLVDTEAFF.

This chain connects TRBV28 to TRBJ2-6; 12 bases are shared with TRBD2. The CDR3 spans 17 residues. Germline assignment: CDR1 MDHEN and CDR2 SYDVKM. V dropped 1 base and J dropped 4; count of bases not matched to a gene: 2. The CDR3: CASSLLLAGGGANVLTF. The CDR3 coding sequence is TGTGCCAGCAGTTTATTACTAGCGGGAGGAGGGGCCAACGTCCTGACTTTC.

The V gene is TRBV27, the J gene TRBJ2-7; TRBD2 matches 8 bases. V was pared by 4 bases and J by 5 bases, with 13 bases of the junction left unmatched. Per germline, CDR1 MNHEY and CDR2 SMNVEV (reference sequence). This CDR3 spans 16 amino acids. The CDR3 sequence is CASSWGWRSGRDEQYF. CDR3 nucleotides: TGTGCCAGCAGTTGGGGGTGGAGAAGCGGGAGAGACGAGCAGTACTTC.

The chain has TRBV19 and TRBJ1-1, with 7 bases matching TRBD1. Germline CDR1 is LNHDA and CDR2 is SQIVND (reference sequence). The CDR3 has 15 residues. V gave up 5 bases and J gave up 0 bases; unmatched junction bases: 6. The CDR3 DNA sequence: TGTGCCAGTAGTCCGAGGGACAGCTTGAACACTGAAGCTTTCTTT. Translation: CASSPRDSLNTEAFF.

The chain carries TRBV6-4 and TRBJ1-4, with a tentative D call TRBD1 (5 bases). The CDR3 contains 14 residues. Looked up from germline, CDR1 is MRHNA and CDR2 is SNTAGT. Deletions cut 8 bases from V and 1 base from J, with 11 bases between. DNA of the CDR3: TGTGCCAGCCCCCGGGGGGGAACTAATGAAAAACTGTTTTTT. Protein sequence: CASPRGGTNEKLFF.

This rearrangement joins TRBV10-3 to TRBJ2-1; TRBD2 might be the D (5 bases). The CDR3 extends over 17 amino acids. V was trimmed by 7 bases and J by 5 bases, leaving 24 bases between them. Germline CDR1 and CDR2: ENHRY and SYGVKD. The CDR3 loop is CAINAHGDYGSDNEQFF. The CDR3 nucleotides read TGTGCCATCAATGCCCATGGAGACTACGGCTCGGACAATGAGCAGTTCTTC.

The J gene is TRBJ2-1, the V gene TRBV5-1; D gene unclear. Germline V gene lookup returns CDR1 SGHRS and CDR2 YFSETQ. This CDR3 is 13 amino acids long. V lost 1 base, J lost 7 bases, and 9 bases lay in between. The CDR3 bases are TGCGCCAGCAGCTTGAGAGTTCATAATGAGCAGTTCTTC. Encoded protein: CASSLRVHNEQFF.

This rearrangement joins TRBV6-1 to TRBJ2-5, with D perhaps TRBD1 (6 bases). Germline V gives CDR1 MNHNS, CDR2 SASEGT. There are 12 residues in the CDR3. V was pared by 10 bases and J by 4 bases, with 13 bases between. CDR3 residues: CATQGTVETQYF. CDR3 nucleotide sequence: TGTGCCACCCAGGGGACGGTAGAGACCCAGTACTTC.

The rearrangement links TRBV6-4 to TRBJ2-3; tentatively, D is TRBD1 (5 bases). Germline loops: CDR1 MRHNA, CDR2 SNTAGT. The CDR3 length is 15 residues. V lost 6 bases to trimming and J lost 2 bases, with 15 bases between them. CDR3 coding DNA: TGTGCCAGCAGCAGGGAATATGACTCCACAGATACGCAGTATTTT. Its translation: CASSREYDSTDTQYF.

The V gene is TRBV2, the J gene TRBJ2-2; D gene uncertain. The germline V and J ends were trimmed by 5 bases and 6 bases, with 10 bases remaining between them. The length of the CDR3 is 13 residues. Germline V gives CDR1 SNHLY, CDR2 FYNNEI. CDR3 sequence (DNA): TGTGCCAGCAGTAGTCAGGCCGCCGGGGAGCTGTTTTTT. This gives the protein CASSSQAAGELFF.